What follows are 30 T cell receptor beta chains derived from one specimen sequenced in a study of T cell changes during pregnancy in multiple sclerosis. Profiling relied on immunoSEQ multiplex PCR, and the TCRdb table lists in-frame clones only, not all of them. The sample carries around 40,000 clones, around 92% recorded once. This specimen was CD4+ T cells from peripheral blood mononuclear cells, taken in the second trimester of pregnancy. These receptors were obtained from a female donor in good health, enrolled as a control in a pregnancy study.

This chain connects TRBV5-1 to TRBJ1-4, with D unclear. Trimming removed 4 bases from V and 5 bases from J, with 9 bases in between. The CDR3 covers 13 residues. Germline lookup yields CDR1 SGHRS and CDR2 YFSETQ. The CDR3 protein is CASSPSGNEKLFF. The CDR3 nucleotides are TGCGCCAGCAGCCCTAGTGGGAATGAAAAACTGTTTTTT.

The V and J genes are TRBV19 and TRBJ2-7, with 9 nucleotides matching TRBD2. This CDR3 region has 15 residues. Germline V lookup: CDR1 LNHDA, CDR2 SQIVND (reference sequence). V lost 6 bases, J lost 5 bases, and 11 bases stayed unmatched. This CDR3 reads CASSTGASGNHEQYF. CDR3 sequence (DNA): TGTGCCAGTAGCACTGGGGCTAGCGGGAACCACGAGCAGTACTTC.

The genes are TRBV6-5 and TRBJ2-1; TRBD2 aligns across 7 bases. This CDR3 region has 16 residues. V shed 1 base and J 5 bases; nucleotides not matched to a gene: 8. Germline loops: CDR1 MNHEY, CDR2 SVGAGI. The CDR3 sequence: CASSYFRGSRNNEQFF. The CDR3 bases are TGTGCCAGCAGTTACTTTCGCGGGAGTAGGAACAATGAGCAGTTCTTC.

The chain uses TRBV28 and TRBJ2-5; D uncertain. Germline V gene lookup returns CDR1 MDHEN and CDR2 SYDVKM. The V and J ends lost 3 bases and 7 bases respectively, with 9 bases between them. The CDR3 contains 12 residues. The CDR3 reads CASSFRARTQYF. The DNA for the CDR3 is TGTGCCAGCAGTTTCCGAGCGAGGACCCAGTACTTC.

CDR3 sequence: CAWNRENEKLFF. The DNA of the CDR3 is TGTGCCTGGAACCGGGAGAATGAAAAACTGTTTTTT. This chain links TRBV30 with TRBJ1-4; no clear D. The germline CDR1 and CDR2 sequences are GTSNPN and SVGIG (reference sequence). This CDR3 region has 12 residues. Between the trimmed V and J ends, which lost 4 bases and 5 bases, there was a span of 8 bases.

J is TRBJ1-5 and V is TRBV11-2, with TRBD1 matching 12 bases. V dropped 6 bases and J dropped 7; count of bases not matched to a gene: 10. There are 16 residues in the CDR3. Germline CDR1 is SGHAT and CDR2 is FQNNGV. CDR3 amino acids: CASRRRPGTGGQPQHF. The CDR3 DNA sequence: TGTGCCAGCAGAAGACGTCCCGGGACAGGGGGCCAGCCCCAGCATTTT.

V is TRBV4-2 and J is TRBJ2-6; TRBD1 agrees at 8 bases. Unmatched junction bases numbered 12, after V lost 3 bases and J lost 2 bases. Germline CDR1 and CDR2: LGHNA and YNFKEQ. This CDR3 contains 19 residues. CDR3 loop: CASSQAKAGGATGANVLTF. The CDR3 nucleotides are TGTGCCAGCAGCCAGGCGAAGGCAGGGGGCGCGACTGGGGCCAACGTCCTGACTTTC.

V is TRBV5-4 and J is TRBJ1-2; D possibly corresponds to TRBD1 (5 bases). Trimming stripped 0 bases from V and 4 bases from J, with 13 bases between. The germline V gene has CDR1 SGHNT and CDR2 YYREEE (reference sequence). The CDR3 has 15 amino acids. For the CDR3, the DNA is TGTGCCAGCAGCTTGGCACTCGGACAAGGCTATGGCTACACCTTC. It specifies CASSLALGQGYGYTF.

J is TRBJ2-7 and V is TRBV11-2, with no clear D. Trimming left V 0 bases short and J 0 bases short, with 3 bases between. Per the germline V gene, CDR1 is SGHAT and CDR2 is FQNNGV. The CDR3 has 13 amino acids. CDR3 region: CASSLDSSYEQYF. The CDR3 DNA is TGTGCCAGCAGCTTAGACAGCTCCTACGAGCAGTACTTC.

The chain recombines TRBV19 with TRBJ2-3, with 8 bases identical to TRBD1. The CDR3 is made up of 16 amino acids. V lost 6 bases and J lost 3; bases outside the gene matches: 11. CDR1 and CDR2 from the germline V gene are LNHDA and SQIVND (reference sequence). CDR3 DNA: TGTGCCAGTAGATCTCGAGGGACAGGTTGGACAGATACGCAGTATTTT. Residues: CASRSRGTGWTDTQYF.

Only one count was recorded for this clone. The chain joins TRBV30 to TRBJ2-3; tentative D call: TRBD2 (7 bases). Trimming cost V 3 bases and J 2 bases, with 15 bases left between them. The CDR3 loop spans 15 amino acids. From germline, CDR1 is GTSNPN and CDR2 SVGIG (reference sequence). The CDR3: CAWRLRGAHTDTQYF. DNA of the CDR3: TGTGCCTGGAGGCTTCGGGGGGCCCACACAGATACGCAGTATTTT.

In its sample, this clone was seen once. The CDR3 reads CASSLPRQGRTEAFF. CDR3 DNA: TGTGCCAGCAGCTTGCCGAGACAGGGGAGAACTGAAGCTTTCTTT. The chain couples TRBV5-8 to TRBJ1-1; TRBD1 aligns across 8 bases. Trimming took 1 base from V and 5 from J; bases not matched to a gene: 7. The CDR3 spans 15 residues. Germline V gene sequence: CDR1 SGHTS, CDR2 YDEGEE.

A word on this clone: At one end the junction does not follow the germline gene, possibly because of a read error. V and J are TRBV7-7 and TRBJ2-5; 8 positions agree with TRBD2. CDR1 is SSHAT and CDR2 is FNYEAQ in the germline V gene (reference sequence). This CDR3 contains 15 residues. In DNA form, the CDR3 reads TGTGCTAGCAGCGCTACTGGGACTAGAGGAGAGACCCAGTACTTC. This encodes CASSATGTRGETQYF.

V usage is TRBV5-1 and J usage is TRBJ2-1, with 7 nucleotides matching TRBD2. CDR1 is SGHRS, CDR2 YFSETQ, per germline. CDR3 length: 15 amino acids. Trimming took 3 bases from V and 2 from J; bases not matched to a gene: 5. For the CDR3, the DNA is TGCGCCAGCAGCTGGGAGGGTAGGGCCTACAATGAGCAGTTCTTC. Translated, it gives CASSWEGRAYNEQFF.

This clone was recorded once. V usage is TRBV5-1 and J usage is TRBJ2-1, with 9 bases fitting TRBD1. CDR3 length: 13 residues. V dropped 3 bases and J dropped 6; count of bases not matched to a gene: 1. CDR1 and CDR2 (germline): SGHRS, YFSETQ. Here the CDR3 DNA reads TGCGCCAGCAGCTGGGACAGGGTCAATGAGCAGTTCTTC. Translated, it gives CASSWDRVNEQFF.

This rearrangement joins TRBV5-1 to TRBJ2-1; 10 positions agree with TRBD1. The V and J ends lost 2 bases and 5 bases, in that order; junction bases with no gene match: 1. This CDR3 has 14 residues. CDR1 is SGHRS and CDR2 is YFSETQ in the germline V gene. CDR3 sequence reads: CASSLGQGDNEQFF. The CDR3 DNA is TGCGCCAGCAGCTTAGGACAGGGGGACAATGAGCAGTTCTTC.

V gene TRBV4-2 combines with J gene TRBJ2-1; TRBD1 aligns across 11 bases. Germline V gene sequence: CDR1 LGHNA, CDR2 YNFKEQ. After removal of 4 bases from V and 5 bases from J, the junction contained 1 base not matched to a gene. This CDR3 region has 14 residues. Here the CDR3 DNA reads TGTGCCAGCAGCCGGGACAGGGGGGACAATGAGCAGTTCTTC. Its protein product is CASSRDRGDNEQFF.

This chain connects TRBV4-2 to TRBJ1-5; D is possibly TRBD1 (6 bases). Trimming took off 0 bases at V and 5 bases at J, with 8 bases between the two ends. Looked up from germline, CDR1 is LGHNA and CDR2 is YNFKEQ. This CDR3 region has 14 residues. CDR3 loop: CASSQEAGDQPQHF. The CDR3 bases are TGTGCCAGCAGCCAAGAAGCAGGGGATCAGCCCCAGCATTTT.

The chain combines TRBV5-1 with TRBJ2-6, with D uncertain. CDR3 length: 16 amino acids. V was pared by 2 bases and J by 0 bases, with 9 bases between. Germline values: CDR1 SGHRS, CDR2 YFSETQ. The CDR3 reads CASSFSVSSGANVLTF. For the CDR3, the DNA is TGCGCCAGCAGCTTTTCTGTTAGCTCTGGGGCCAACGTCCTGACTTTC.

The chain links TRBV7-2 to TRBJ2-3; 7 bases are a match to TRBD2. CDR1 and CDR2 (germline): SGHTA, FQGNSA. The trim removed 5 bases at V and 0 bases at J, leaving 2 bases unmatched. CDR3 length: 14 residues. For the CDR3, the DNA is TGTGCCAGCAGCAGCGGGGTAAGCACAGATACGCAGTATTTT. Amino acids: CASSSGVSTDTQYF.

The chain couples TRBV14 to TRBJ2-1; 10 nucleotides line up with TRBD2. J gave up 4 bases and V 9 bases, and 3 bases lay outside the gene matches. CDR1 SGHDN and CDR2 FVKESK come from the germline V gene. This CDR3 spans 13 amino acids. The CDR3 region is CASTSGTYNEQFF. The CDR3 nucleotides are TGTGCCAGTACTAGCGGGACGTACAATGAGCAGTTCTTC.

The V call is TRBV10-3, the J call TRBJ1-6; D ambiguous. The germline V and J ends were trimmed by 0 bases and 7 bases, with 10 bases remaining between them. This CDR3 has 15 amino acids. Per the germline V gene, CDR1 is ENHRY and CDR2 is SYGVKD. The CDR3 protein is CAISESQAGNSPLHF. The DNA of the CDR3 is TGTGCCATCAGTGAGTCGCAGGCGGGGAATTCACCCCTCCACTTT.

This clone has just one count. The chain carries TRBV6-6 and TRBJ2-7, with TRBD1 matching over 8 bases. V lost 6 bases, J lost 2 bases, and 6 bases stayed unmatched. This CDR3 contains 14 residues. CDR1 and CDR2 from the germline V gene are MNHNY and SVGAGI (reference sequence). Written as DNA, the CDR3 is TGTGCCAGCAGGACCGGGACAGGCCCCTACGAGCAGTACTTC. Amino acids: CASRTGTGPYEQYF.

The chain employs TRBV5-4 and TRBJ2-1; 8 bases map to TRBD2. The CDR3 consists of 16 residues. Unmatched junction bases numbered 8, after V lost 4 bases and J lost 2 bases. The V gene's germline CDR1 is SGHNT and CDR2 YYREEE (reference sequence). CDR3 sequence (DNA): TGTGCCAGCAGCCGCTCGGGGGGGCGTGCCTACAATGAGCAGTTCTTC. The encoded protein is CASSRSGGRAYNEQFF.

The CDR3 sequence: CASSYSGDSPLHF. Written as DNA, the CDR3 is TGTGCCAGCAGTTACTCGGGAGATTCACCCCTCCACTTT. The chain carries TRBV6-5 and TRBJ1-6; D gene unclear. This CDR3 is 13 amino acids long. V was cut by 0 bases and J by 8 bases, with 5 bases left in between. Germline V gene lookup returns CDR1 MNHEY and CDR2 SVGAGI.

This clone was detected a few times. Its ends do not fully match the called genes, so a read error is possible. The CDR3 DNA sequence: TGTGCCAGCAGTCATCTGCCGGGACACATCTTATTT. The encoded protein is CASSHLPGHILF. V gene TRBV25-1 combines with J gene TRBJ1-1, with D possibly being TRBD1 (6 bases). There are 12 residues in the CDR3. Germline V CDR1 and CDR2: MGHDK, SYGVNS. Combining the CDR3 with reference TRBV25-1 and TRBJ1-1 gives the whole variable domain EADIYQTPRYLVIGTGKKITLECSQTMGHDKMYWYQQDPGMELHLIHYSYGVNSTEKGDLSSESTVSRIRTEHFPLTLESARPSHTSQYLCASSHLPGHILFGQGTRLTVV.

The rearrangement uses TRBV19 and TRBJ1-2, with D tentatively TRBD1 (5 bases). V gave up 3 bases and J gave up 2 bases, with 19 bases separating them. There are 17 residues in the CDR3. From germline, CDR1 is LNHDA and CDR2 SQIVND (reference sequence). CDR3 DNA sequence: TGTGCCAGTAGTATCAGGTGGACACTCCGGGCAAACTATGGCTACACCTTC. Translation: CASSIRWTLRANYGYTF.

The chain combines TRBV5-1 with TRBJ1-1; D may be TRBD1 (6 bases). This CDR3 has 14 residues. Per the germline V gene, CDR1 is SGHRS and CDR2 is YFSETQ. The V gene lost 5 bases and the J gene lost 5 bases, with 16 bases spanning the gap. This chain's CDR3 is CASSSQGSGTEAFF. The CDR3 DNA sequence: TGCGCCAGCAGTTCCCAGGGGTCGGGGACTGAAGCTTTCTTT.

This chain connects TRBV5-1 to TRBJ1-4, with TRBD1 as a possible D gene (5 bases). From germline, CDR1 is SGHRS and CDR2 YFSETQ. The CDR3 totals 15 residues. The V gene lost 2 bases and the J gene lost 0 bases, with 8 bases spanning the gap. CDR3 amino acids: CASSFAGSTNEKLFF. CDR3 coding DNA: TGCGCCAGCAGCTTTGCAGGGTCAACTAATGAAAAACTGTTTTTT. Based on the CDR3 plus reference TRBV5-1 and TRBJ1-4, the full variable domain is KAGVTQTPRYLIKTRGQQVTLSCSPISGHRSVSWYQQTPGQGLQFLFEYFSETQRNKGNFPGRFSGRQFSNSRSEMNVSTLELGDSALYLCASSFAGSTNEKLFFGSGTQLSVL.

This rearrangement joins TRBV28 to TRBJ2-3, with 7 nucleotides matching TRBD2. This CDR3 contains 17 residues. Germline CDR1 reads MDHEN; CDR2 reads SYDVKM. Trimming took 3 bases from V and 6 from J; bases not matched to a gene: 15. In nucleotides, the CDR3 is TGTGCCAGCAGTTTGGGGAGTAGCGGGTCAAGGTTTGATACGCAGTATTTT. It specifies CASSLGSSGSRFDTQYF. Combining the CDR3 with reference TRBV28 and TRBJ2-3 gives the whole variable domain DVKVTQSSRYLVKRTGEKVFLECVQDMDHENMFWYRQDPGLGLRLIYFSYDVKMKEKGDIPEGYSVSREKKERFSLILESASTNQTSMYLCASSLGSSGSRFDTQYFGPGTRLTVL.